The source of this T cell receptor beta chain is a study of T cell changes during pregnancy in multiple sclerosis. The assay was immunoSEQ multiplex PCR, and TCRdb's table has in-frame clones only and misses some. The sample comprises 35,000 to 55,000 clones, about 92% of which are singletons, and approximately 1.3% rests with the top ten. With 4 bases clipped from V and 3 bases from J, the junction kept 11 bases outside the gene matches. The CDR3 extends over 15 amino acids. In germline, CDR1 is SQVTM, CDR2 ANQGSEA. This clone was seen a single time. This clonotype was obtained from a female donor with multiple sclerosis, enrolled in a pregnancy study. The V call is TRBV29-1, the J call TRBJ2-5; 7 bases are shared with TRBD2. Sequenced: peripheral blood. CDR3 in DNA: TGCAGCGTTGCAGGTGGGGGAGGGCCGGAAGAGACCCAGTACTTC. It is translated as CSVAGGGGPEETQYF.